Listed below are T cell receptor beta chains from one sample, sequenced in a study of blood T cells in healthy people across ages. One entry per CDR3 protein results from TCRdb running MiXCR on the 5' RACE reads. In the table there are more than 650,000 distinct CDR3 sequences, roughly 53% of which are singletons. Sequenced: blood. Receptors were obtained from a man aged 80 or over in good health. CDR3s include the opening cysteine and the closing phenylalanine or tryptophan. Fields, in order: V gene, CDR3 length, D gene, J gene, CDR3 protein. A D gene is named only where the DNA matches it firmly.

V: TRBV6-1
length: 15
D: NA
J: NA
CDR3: CASRRRARRGETQYF

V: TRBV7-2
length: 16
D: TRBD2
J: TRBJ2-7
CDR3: CASSFSSGMSSHERYF

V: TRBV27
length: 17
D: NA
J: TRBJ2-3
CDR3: CASSLSRLGGFADTQYF

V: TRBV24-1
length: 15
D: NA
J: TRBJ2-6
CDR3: CATTHGDSGANVLTF

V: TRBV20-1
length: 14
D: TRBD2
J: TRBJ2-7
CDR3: CSGTSGRAVYEQYF

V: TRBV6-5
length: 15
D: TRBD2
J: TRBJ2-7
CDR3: CASRTSRLADYEQYF

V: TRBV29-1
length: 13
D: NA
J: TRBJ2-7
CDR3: CSVVKGPSYEQYF

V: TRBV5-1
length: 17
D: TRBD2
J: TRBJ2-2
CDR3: CASSLAGGAKNTGELFF

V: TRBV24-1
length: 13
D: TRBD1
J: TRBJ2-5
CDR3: CATAGQGGETQYF

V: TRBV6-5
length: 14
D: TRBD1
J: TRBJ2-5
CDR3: CASGWTGVKETQYF

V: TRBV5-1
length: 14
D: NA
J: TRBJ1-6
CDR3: CASSLSVSDSPLHF

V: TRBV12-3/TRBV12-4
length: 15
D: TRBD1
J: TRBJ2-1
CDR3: CASSLVQGLYNEQFF

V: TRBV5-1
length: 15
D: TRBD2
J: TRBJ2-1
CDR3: CASSPGLAGVGEQFF

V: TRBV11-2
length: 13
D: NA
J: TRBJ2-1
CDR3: CASSLGRQGEQFF

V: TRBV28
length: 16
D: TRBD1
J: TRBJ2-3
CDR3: CASSTSGTVRDRYAYF

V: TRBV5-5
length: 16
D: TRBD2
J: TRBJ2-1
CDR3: CASSRTGTSGLKGQFF

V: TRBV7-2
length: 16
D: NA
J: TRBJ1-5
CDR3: CASSPGWGFSNQPQHF

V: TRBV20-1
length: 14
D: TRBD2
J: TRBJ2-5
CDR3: CSARAGGRVETQYF

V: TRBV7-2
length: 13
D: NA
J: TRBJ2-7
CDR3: CASSLAAGYEQYF

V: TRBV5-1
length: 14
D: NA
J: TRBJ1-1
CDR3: CASSWRRGNTEAFF

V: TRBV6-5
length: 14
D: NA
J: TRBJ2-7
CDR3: CASRNRATYNEQYF

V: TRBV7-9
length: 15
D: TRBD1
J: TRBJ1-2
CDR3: CASSLNGQGGYGYTF

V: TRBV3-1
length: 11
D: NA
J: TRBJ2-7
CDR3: CASSSEWRQYF

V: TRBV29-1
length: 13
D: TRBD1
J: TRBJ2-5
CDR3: CSVEEGGGETQYF

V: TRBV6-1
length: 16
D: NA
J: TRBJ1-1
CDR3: CASSEVGRLGDTEAFF

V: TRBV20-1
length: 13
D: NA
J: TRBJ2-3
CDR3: CSETRAGTDTQYF

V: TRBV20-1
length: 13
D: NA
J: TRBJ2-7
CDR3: CSGAKRSGYEQYF

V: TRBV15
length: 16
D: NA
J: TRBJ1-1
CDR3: CATSRGHPGMNTEAFF

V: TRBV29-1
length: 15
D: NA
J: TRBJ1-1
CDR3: CSVEDQRLLYSEAFF

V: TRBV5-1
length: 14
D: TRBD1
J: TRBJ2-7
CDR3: CASSTEGQGYEQYF

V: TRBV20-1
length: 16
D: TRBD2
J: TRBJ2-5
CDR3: CSATVLRIAGAQTQYF

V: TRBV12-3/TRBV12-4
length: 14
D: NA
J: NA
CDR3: CASSLGQNTYEQYF

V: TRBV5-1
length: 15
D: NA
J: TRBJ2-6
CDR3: CASSFIHTGANVLTF

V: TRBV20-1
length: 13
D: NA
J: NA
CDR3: CSATSDSLGEQYF

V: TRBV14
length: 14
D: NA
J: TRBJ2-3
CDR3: CASSRDSDADAQYF

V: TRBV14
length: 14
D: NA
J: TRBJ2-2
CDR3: CASSQARDTGELFF

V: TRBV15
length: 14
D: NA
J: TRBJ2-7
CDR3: CATSRDLVAYEQYF

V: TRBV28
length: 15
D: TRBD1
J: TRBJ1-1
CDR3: CASSFARGPNTEAFF

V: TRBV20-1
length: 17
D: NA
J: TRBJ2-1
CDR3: CSARDWASGLSYNEQFF

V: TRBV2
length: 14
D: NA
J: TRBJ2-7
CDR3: CASRENRKGSEQYF

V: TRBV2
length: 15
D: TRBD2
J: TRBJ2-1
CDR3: CASRGTSGRAYEQFF

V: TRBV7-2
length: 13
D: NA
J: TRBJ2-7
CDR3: CASRVGTSYEQYF

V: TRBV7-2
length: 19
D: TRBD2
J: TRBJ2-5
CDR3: CASSAQGLAGETGGETQYF

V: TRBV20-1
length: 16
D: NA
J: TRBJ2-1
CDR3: CSAKNPSRASYNEQFF

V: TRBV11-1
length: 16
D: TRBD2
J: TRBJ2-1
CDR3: CASKGGALVTGNEQFF

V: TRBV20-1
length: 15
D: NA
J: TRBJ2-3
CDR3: CSAGLMAGSTDTQYF

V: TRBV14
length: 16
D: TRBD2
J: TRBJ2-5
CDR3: CASSLNLGLADETQYF

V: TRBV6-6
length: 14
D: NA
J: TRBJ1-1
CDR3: CASSYASGNTEAFF

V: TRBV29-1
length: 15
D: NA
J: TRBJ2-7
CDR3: CSVVGRRDSPYEQYF